This is a list of T cell receptor beta chains from one sample in a study of T cell changes during pregnancy in multiple sclerosis. This table comes from immunoSEQ multiplex PCR, and its TCRdb copy is limited to in-frame clones, with some not included. The data hold fewer than 85,000 clones, with around 90% observed a single time. Material: peripheral blood, obtained in the first trimester of pregnancy. The source of these receptors is a female donor in good health, enrolled as a control in a pregnancy study. Each CDR3 is given with its conserved first and last residue.

v_call	j_call	cdr3_aa
TRBV5-1	TRBJ2-3	CASSLAGTGEDTQYF
TRBV30	TRBJ1-2	CAWSVGGATYGYTF
TRBV27	TRBJ2-2	CASSISGLSTGELFF
TRBV19	TRBJ2-1	CASSTRDFAGNEQFF
TRBV15	TRBJ2-7	CATSRDGYGDEQYF
TRBV27	TRBJ2-7	CASSVHRGQPDEQYF
TRBV7-9	TRBJ2-1	CASSSDLGGNEQFF
TRBV7-8	TRBJ1-1	CASSLDRGSGEAFF
TRBV7-9	TRBJ2-7	CASSRGLADYEQYF
TRBV6-6	TRBJ2-7	CASSNTGSLSYEQYF
TRBV7-9	TRBJ2-1	CASSLVSPSEQFF
TRBV2	TRBJ1-2	CASSYGNTGSMGGYTF
TRBV19	TRBJ2-1	CASSTLLAGPYNEQFF
TRBV19	TRBJ2-1	CASTLSGGIDEQFF
TRBV28	TRBJ2-7	CASSSPGVDEQYF
TRBV27	TRBJ1-4	CASSFTSREKLFF
TRBV2	TRBJ2-7	CASSGTGGEQYF
TRBV5-6	TRBJ2-2	CASSSDRGNTGELFF
TRBV9	TRBJ2-7	CASSARTSGSRGEQYF
TRBV27	TRBJ2-1	CASSLSPGTGYNEQFF
TRBV28	TRBJ2-7	CASSGTGGKQYF
TRBV5-1	TRBJ2-1	CASSLEWREIRNEQFF
TRBV5-1	TRBJ1-2	CASSLGGQGAGGYGYTF
TRBV2	TRBJ2-1	CASSASGNYNEQFF
TRBV2	TRBJ2-3	CASIGKGVTDTQYF
TRBV5-1	TRBJ2-3	CASSLELAGRPDTQYF
TRBV27	TRBJ2-1	CASSTKGLAGYNEQFF
TRBV9	TRBJ2-2	CASSMRQNTGELFF
TRBV4-1	TRBJ1-3	CASSQEGRGTEGNTIYF
TRBV19	TRBJ2-7	CASSVSSYEQYF
TRBV28	TRBJ2-1	CASSTRDSLPYNEQFF
TRBV30	TRBJ1-6	CAWTTGGTSPLHF
TRBV5-1	TRBJ2-1	CASSSGLAGHNEQFF
TRBV19	TRBJ2-2	CASRRGGANTGELFF
TRBV5-1	TRBJ1-1	CASSLVGAGENTEAFF
TRBV18	TRBJ1-5	CASSTLLAQPQHF
TRBV28	TRBJ2-1	CASSLAREGRGEQFF
TRBV10-3	TRBJ1-4	CAISDDNREILASANEKLFF
TRBV5-6	TRBJ2-6	CASRSSGNAGANVLTF
TRBV2	TRBJ2-7	CASSEPWGGLAVQYF
TRBV7-9	TRBJ1-4	CASSFLGEREKLFF
TRBV27	TRBJ1-5	CASSELFRDKPYSNQPQHF
TRBV10-3	TRBJ2-7	CAIRGTGGIGEQYF
TRBV6-1	TRBJ2-1	CASTSTSSYNEQFF
TRBV18	TRBJ2-1	CASSPIPPGSYNEQFF
TRBV11-2	TRBJ1-2	CASSLEVRAHYGYTF
TRBV5-6	TRBJ2-6	CASSLPGRSVLTF
TRBV5-1	TRBJ2-3	CASSFSGASTDTQYF
TRBV5-4	TRBJ2-7	CASSLGLAGVREQYF
TRBV2	TRBJ2-1	CASSEGDRDFYNEQFF
TRBV29-1	TRBJ2-7	CSVEALWGGGYEQYF
TRBV18	TRBJ1-5	CASSPTGLNQPQHF
TRBV6-5	TRBJ2-7	CASSRGRERYEQYF
TRBV11-3	TRBJ2-5	CASSLGQGTQYF